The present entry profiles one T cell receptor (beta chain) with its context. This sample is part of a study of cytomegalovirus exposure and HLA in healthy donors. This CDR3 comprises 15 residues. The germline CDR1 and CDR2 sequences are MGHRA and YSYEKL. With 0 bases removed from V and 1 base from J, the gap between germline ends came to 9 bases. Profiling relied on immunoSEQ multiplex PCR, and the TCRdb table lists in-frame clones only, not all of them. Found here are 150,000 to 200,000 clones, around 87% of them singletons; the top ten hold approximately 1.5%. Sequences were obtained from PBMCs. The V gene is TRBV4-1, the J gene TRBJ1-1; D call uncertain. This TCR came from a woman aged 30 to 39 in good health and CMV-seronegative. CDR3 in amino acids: CASSQDLVRNTEAFF. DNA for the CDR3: TGCGCCAGCAGCCAAGATTTAGTTAGGAACACTGAAGCTTTCTTT.